The source of this TCR beta chain is a study of long-term antiretroviral therapy in people with HIV. Remarks on this clone: Its antigen is as yet unknown. The sample contains more than one DNA sequence encoding this CDR3.

Overall study findings and caveats: Repertoire dominance by clones expanded before ART was seen at all time points.

The germline gives CDR1 KGHSH, CDR2 LQKENI. After removal of 6 bases from V and 4 bases from J, the junction contained 8 bases not matched to a gene. CDR3 length: 15 amino acids. It was in the United States that all participants with HIV were treated. With survey level as its setting, the immunoSEQ assay was v3.0. Here immunoSEQ multiplex PCR was the method, and the copy in TCRdb shows in-frame clones only, minus some. Here the sample spans 15,000 to 20,000 clones, 76% being singletons. V gene TRBV18 combines with J gene TRBJ1-5; 8 bases fit TRBD1. The receptor was isolated from a woman aged 45-65 years with HIV. The source was unsorted PBMCs, collected about 2.5 years before starting antiretroviral therapy. The CDR3, as DNA: TGTGCCAGCTCGCCCGACAGGGGCGGTAATCAGCCCCAGCATTTT. Protein product: CASSPDRGGNQPQHF.